Here is one T cell receptor (beta chain) with its context. The sample comes from a study of blood T cell repertoires in COVID-19. In the study overall: Material from acute and convalescent COVID-19 was sourced from the United States, Italy and Spain. Sources were T cells, B-cell-depleted T cells, or PBMCs; the material itself was cDNA or gDNA.

V was pared by 6 bases and J by 2 bases, with 3 bases of the junction left unmatched. Germline lookup yields CDR1 KGHSH and CDR2 LQKENI. This CDR3 has 13 amino acids. Per the authors' pipeline: Estimated nucleated cell counts came from reference gene primer amplification. TCRdb keeps only in-frame clones here, not all; method: immunoSEQ multiplex PCR. That table furnishes V, J and clone size, whereas the DNA furnished D and trimming. This sample has tens of thousands of clones; approximately 84% occur once, and the top ten carry about 4.4%. Sequenced input: peripheral blood. The clonotype originates from a man in his fifties or sixties with active COVID-19. V is TRBV18 and J is TRBJ2-7; 8 nucleotides align to TRBD2. DNA of the CDR3: TGTGCCAGCTCGACGGGGGGGCCCTACGAGCAGTACTTC. It yields the protein CASSTGGPYEQYF.